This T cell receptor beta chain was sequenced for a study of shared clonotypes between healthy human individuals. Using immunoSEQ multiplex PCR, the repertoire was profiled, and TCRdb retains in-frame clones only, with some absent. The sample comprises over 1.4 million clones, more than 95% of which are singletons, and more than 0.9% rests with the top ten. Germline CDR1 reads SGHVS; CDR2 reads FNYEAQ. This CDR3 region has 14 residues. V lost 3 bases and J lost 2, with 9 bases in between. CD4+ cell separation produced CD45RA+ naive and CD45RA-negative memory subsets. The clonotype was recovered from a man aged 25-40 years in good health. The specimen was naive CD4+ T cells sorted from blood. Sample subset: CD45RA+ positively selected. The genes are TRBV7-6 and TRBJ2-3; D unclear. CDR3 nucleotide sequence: TGTGCCAGCAGCTTTCGGTGGGACACAGATACGCAGTATTTT. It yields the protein CASSFRWDTDTQYF.